Below are 9 T cell receptor beta chains sequenced from a single sample in a study of blood T cells in healthy people across ages. A second PCR, run for 7 to 11 cycles, used a sample-barcoded 5' primer plus a J-beta primer mix. TCRdb ran MiXCR on the 5' RACE reads and lists one entry per CDR3 protein. Of some 800,000 distinct CDR3 sequences listed, approximately 25% were seen once; the top ten hold 3.7%. These data were also filed under a second study, of T cells of mothers and their children.

Material: blood. Receptor source: a boy aged 5 to 17 in good health.

The J gene is TRBJ1-2, the V gene TRBV2, with D maybe TRBD1 (5 bases). In germline, CDR1 is SNHLY, CDR2 FYNNEI. This CDR3 contains 13 residues. V was clipped by 6 bases and J by 3 bases, with 11 bases between them. The CDR3 DNA reads as TGTGCCAGCAGGCCGACAGACCACTATGGCTACACCTTC. Translated, it gives CASRPTDHYGYTF.

This rearrangement joins TRBV29-1 to TRBJ2-7; D is uncertain. Germline CDR1 reads SQVTM; CDR2 reads ANQGSEA. The CDR3 has 12 amino acids. Trimming pared 7 bases from V and 0 bases from J, leaving 10 bases between. The CDR3 coding sequence is TGCAGCGCCCGGACCAACTCCTACGAGCAGTACTTC. Translating gives CSARTNSYEQYF.

The V gene is TRBV6-2 or TRBV6-3, the J gene TRBJ2-7, with D possibly being TRBD1 (6 bases). The CDR3 is 19 amino acids. Germline V gene sequence: CDR1 MNHEY, CDR2 SVGEGT. Trimming left V 6 bases short and J 4 bases short, with 31 bases between. The CDR3 loop is CASSIDYQGTNYLPYEQYF. In nucleotides, the CDR3 is TGTGCCAGCAGCATCGACTATCAGGGGACGAATTATCTCCCTTACGAGCAGTACTTC.

The J gene is TRBJ2-4, the V gene TRBV12-3 or TRBV12-4, with 11 bases identical to TRBD2. This CDR3 spans 17 amino acids. V shed 3 bases, J shed 1 base, and the junction held 5 bases outside the gene matches. The CDR3 DNA sequence: TGTGCCAGCAGTTTCCGTAGCGGGAGGGCCGCCAAAAACATTCAGTACTTC. This gives the protein CASSFRSGRAAKNIQYF.

The chain joins TRBV11-1 to TRBJ2-3, with a possible D match to TRBD2 (5 bases). V was pared by 5 bases and J by 3 bases, with 18 bases between. Germline V gene lookup returns CDR1 SGHAT and CDR2 FQDESV (reference sequence). The CDR3 runs to 16 residues. The CDR3 is CASSPPSADFTDTQYF. CDR3 DNA sequence: TGTGCCAGCAGCCCCCCGAGCGCGGACTTTACAGATACGCAGTATTTT. The full variable domain, rest sourced from reference TRBV11-1 and TRBJ2-3, is EAEVAQSPRYKITEKSQAVAFWCDPISGHATLYWYRQILGQGPELLVQFQDESVVDDSQLPKDRFSAERLKGVDSTLKIQPAELGDSAMYLCASSPPSADFTDTQYFGPGTRLTVL.

The chain joins TRBV7-3 to TRBJ2-3; 9 bases agree with TRBD1. The V and J ends lost 2 bases and 3 bases, in that order; junction bases with no gene match: 3. CDR3 size: 15 residues. The germline V gene encodes CDR1 SGHTA and CDR2 FQGTGA. The CDR3 region has the DNA TGTGCCAGCAGCTTAGGGGACAGGGTTACAGATACGCAGTATTTT. Translated: CASSLGDRVTDTQYF.

The sample holds many counts of this clonotype. V gene TRBV4-3 combines with J gene TRBJ1-2, with 7 bases identical to TRBD1. The CDR3 sequence is 17 residues long. J gave up 2 bases and V 2 bases, and 11 bases lay outside the gene matches. Germline lookup yields CDR1 LGHNA and CDR2 YSLEER. The CDR3 here is CASSQNRDSRFNYGYTF. The CDR3 bases are TGCGCCAGCAGCCAAAACCGGGACAGCCGTTTCAACTATGGCTACACCTTC.

The chain uses TRBV6-5 and TRBJ1-2; the D gene is possibly TRBD1 (6 bases). This CDR3 region has 14 residues. Between the trimmed V and J ends, which lost 5 bases and 0 bases, there was a span of 10 bases. Germline CDR1 reads MNHEY; CDR2 reads SVGAGI. DNA for the CDR3: TGTGCCAGCAGTGGACAGAGCACTAACTATGGCTACACCTTC. Translating it yields CASSGQSTNYGYTF.

The chain uses TRBV12-3 or TRBV12-4 and TRBJ1-6; weak D call: TRBD1 (5 bases). The CDR3 loop spans 14 amino acids. The V gene lost 6 bases and the J gene lost 9 bases, with 15 bases spanning the gap. The CDR3 nucleotides read TGTGCCAGCAGCCCAAGACAGAGAACTTCACCCCTCCACTTT. Protein product: CASSPRQRTSPLHF.